Below are 27 T cell receptor beta chains sequenced from a single sample in a study of T-cell memory formation after mild COVID-19. In TCRdb, the 5' RACE reads were re-called with MiXCR into one record per CDR3 protein. The table has roughly 400,000 distinct CDR3 sequences, 20% to 30% seen once. Sequenced input: PBMCs or a T cell subset sorted from them (not recorded which). The receptor set was obtained from an adult woman who had mild COVID-19 (a few samples of this study predate the infection). Cell type and time point are not known.

CDR3 DNA sequence: TGTGCCAGCAGGGGGGCAAACACTGAAGCTTTCTTT. This encodes CASRGANTEAFF. This chain connects TRBV24-1 to TRBJ1-1; TRBD1 matches at 7 bases. CDR1 KGHDR and CDR2 SFDVKD come from the germline V gene. The CDR3 extends over 12 amino acids. V shed 11 bases and J 2 bases; nucleotides not matched to a gene: 4.

V and J are TRBV7-2 and TRBJ2-5; 8 bases match TRBD1. J lost 5 bases, V lost 4 bases, and 3 bases had no gene match. This CDR3 region has 13 residues. Germline V gene lookup returns CDR1 SGHTA and CDR2 FQGNSA. This chain's CDR3 is CASSSGGWETQYF. In DNA, the CDR3 is TGTGCCAGCAGCTCAGGGGGCTGGGAGACCCAGTACTTC.

This clonotype has more than one count but fewer than ten. The gene calls are TRBV6-6 and TRBJ2-2, with D perhaps TRBD1 (6 bases). The CDR3 is 13 amino acids. CDR1 and CDR2 from the germline V gene are MNHNY and SVGAGI (reference sequence). In nucleotides, the CDR3 is TGTGCGGAACAGGGCGATCCGACCGGGGAGCTGTTTTTT. Translated: CAEQGDPTGELFF.

This clonotype was observed a handful of times. The chain uses TRBV11-2 and TRBJ2-1, with 9 bases matching TRBD1. Germline loops: CDR1 SGHAT, CDR2 FQNNGV. The CDR3 is 17 residues long. Trimming cost V 2 bases and J 7 bases; bases outside gene matches: 12. This CDR3 is CASSLSAGTGSRNEQFF. The CDR3 nucleotides are TGTGCCAGCAGCTTAAGCGCCGGGACAGGGAGCAGGAATGAGCAGTTCTTC.

This clonotype was observed a few times. CDR3 sequence: CASSSAGGLMNTEAFF. The CDR3 DNA follows: TGTGCCAGCAGCTCAGCAGGGGGTCTCATGAACACTGAAGCTTTCTTT. The J gene is TRBJ1-1, the V gene TRBV7-3; the match to TRBD1 covers 7 bases. Trimming cost V 4 bases and J 0 bases; bases outside gene matches: 8. CDR1 is SGHTA and CDR2 is FQGTGA in the germline V gene. The CDR3 length is 16 residues.

The chain carries TRBV7-8 and TRBJ2-2; tentatively, D is TRBD2 (6 bases). The CDR3 runs 15 residues. Germline loops: CDR1 SGHVS, CDR2 FQNEAQ. V shed 5 bases and J shed 5 bases, with 15 bases lying between them. CDR3 sequence: CASSPMGGVTGELFF. The CDR3 bases are TGTGCCAGCAGCCCCATGGGGGGAGTGACCGGGGAGCTGTTTTTT.

The gene calls are TRBV5-1 and TRBJ2-3; D unclear. V was pared by 1 base and J by 3 bases, with 9 bases between. Germline V CDR1 and CDR2: SGHRS, YFSETQ. There are 14 residues in the CDR3. The CDR3 region is CASSLPTGTDTQYF. The CDR3 DNA is TGCGCCAGCAGCTTGCCCACCGGGACAGATACGCAGTATTTT. Based on the CDR3 plus reference TRBV5-1 and TRBJ2-3, the full variable domain is KAGVTQTPRYLIKTRGQQVTLSCSPISGHRSVSWYQQTPGQGLQFLFEYFSETQRNKGNFPGRFSGRQFSNSRSEMNVSTLELGDSALYLCASSLPTGTDTQYFGPGTRLTVL.

This rearrangement joins TRBV5-1 to TRBJ2-5; the match to TRBD1 covers 8 bases. This CDR3 spans 14 amino acids. V was pared by 4 bases and J by 0 bases, with 2 bases of the junction left unmatched. CDR1 is SGHRS, CDR2 YFSETQ, per germline. CDR3 sequence: CASSRDRNQETQYF. CDR3 sequence (DNA): TGCGCCAGCAGCAGGGACAGGAACCAAGAGACCCAGTACTTC.

This clonotype was found many times. This rearrangement joins TRBV15 to TRBJ2-2; D is unresolved. CDR1 and CDR2 from the germline V gene are LNHNV and YYDKDF (reference sequence). The CDR3 is made up of 14 amino acids. V was clipped by 8 bases and J by 0 bases, with 10 bases between them. This CDR3 is CATSAGPNTGELFF. The CDR3 coding sequence is TGTGCCACCTCGGCCGGACCGAACACCGGGGAGCTGTTTTTT.

As for this clonotype: A junction end diverges from the germline sequence, so it may reflect a read error. The V call is TRBV6-5, the J call TRBJ2-7; possibly TRBD1 or TRBD2 for D (5 bases each). Germline CDR1 MNHEY, CDR2 SVGAGI. The CDR3 length is 11 residues. The CDR3 DNA reads as TGCGCGTCGGTGGGACCCTACGAGCAGTACTTC. Its protein is CASVGPYEQYF.

This clonotype came up many times. The chain employs TRBV12-3 or TRBV12-4 and TRBJ1-1; no clear D. With 6 bases removed from V and 1 base from J, the gap between germline ends came to 3 bases. The CDR3 is 11 residues long. The CDR3 DNA reads TGTGCCAGCAGCCCGAACACTGAAGCTTTCTTT. Amino acid sequence: CASSPNTEAFF.

This clonotype was detected only a few times. V and J are TRBV5-6 and TRBJ2-7; TRBD2 matches 8 bases. V was pared by 4 bases and J by 3 bases, with 12 bases of the junction left unmatched. Germline-derived CDR1 and CDR2 are SGHDT and YYEEEE. The CDR3 has 16 residues. Here the CDR3 DNA reads TGTGCCAGCAGCCTCCGCACTAGCGGTCCTCTCTACGAGCAGTACTTC. Its protein is CASSLRTSGPLYEQYF.

The table lists this clonotype with a few counts. The chain uses TRBV29-1 and TRBJ2-3, with TRBD1 matching 8 bases. Germline V gene data show CDR1 as SQVTM and CDR2 as ANQGSEA. After removal of 5 bases from V and 4 bases from J, the junction contained 8 bases not matched to a gene. CDR3 length: 14 residues. The CDR3 loop reads CSVFAPGGADTQYF. CDR3 in DNA: TGCAGCGTTTTTGCGCCAGGGGGCGCAGATACGCAGTATTTT.

This clonotype appeared many times. The V gene is TRBV5-1, the J gene TRBJ1-6, with D uncertain. Per the germline V gene, CDR1 is SGHRS and CDR2 is YFSETQ. Trimming pared 0 bases from V and 0 bases from J, leaving 13 bases between. The CDR3 sequence is 18 residues long. The CDR3 sequence is CASSLDLGHSSYNSPLHF. The CDR3 region has the DNA TGCGCCAGCAGCTTGGATCTGGGCCACAGCTCCTATAATTCACCCCTCCACTTT.

This rearrangement joins TRBV29-1 to TRBJ2-4, with D possibly matching TRBD2 (6 bases). Between the trimmed V and J ends, which lost 6 bases and 6 bases, there was a span of 12 bases. The CDR3 sequence is 12 residues long. Germline loops: CDR1 SQVTM, CDR2 ANQGSEA. CDR3 residues: CSVGGVSNIQYF. The CDR3 DNA sequence: TGCAGCGTCGGGGGAGTATCAAACATTCAGTACTTC.

The chain uses TRBV27 and TRBJ2-5; D not resolved. The CDR3 runs to 13 residues. CDR1 and CDR2 (germline): MNHEY, SMNVEV (reference sequence). The ends were cut back, 5 bases at V and 4 bases at J, with 11 bases in the middle. For the CDR3, the DNA is TGTGCCAGCAGTCCGAGATGGGGAGAGACCCAGTACTTC. Its protein product is CASSPRWGETQYF.

The rearrangement links TRBV6-6 to TRBJ2-1, with TRBD2 matching 11 bases. The germline V gene has CDR1 MNHNY and CDR2 SVGAGI (reference sequence). V was pared by 8 bases and J by 9 bases, with 9 bases of the junction left unmatched. The CDR3 totals 14 residues. The CDR3 DNA reads as TGTGCCAGCGGGGGACTAGCGGTTTCGCTTGAGCAGTTCTTC. This encodes CASGGLAVSLEQFF.

This clonotype was counted between two and nine times. The chain carries TRBV9 and TRBJ2-7; 10 positions match TRBD1. This CDR3 region has 15 residues. V trimming: 0 bases; J trimming: 7 bases; junction bases outside the gene matches: 7. Looked up from germline, CDR1 is SGDLS and CDR2 is YYNGEE. The CDR3 DNA follows: TGTGCCAGCAGCGTAGAAGGGACAGGGGTCGAGGAGCAGTACTTC. Protein: CASSVEGTGVEEQYF.

This clonotype showed up just a few times. The CDR3 DNA follows: TGTGCCACCAGTGTGCAGGGCTACAATGAGCAGTTCTTC. Translation gives CATSVQGYNEQFF. This chain connects TRBV24-1 to TRBJ2-1, with D perhaps TRBD1 (5 bases). The CDR3 consists of 13 residues. The V end was cut by 5 bases, the J end by 3 bases, with 7 bases between. CDR1 and CDR2 (germline): KGHDR, SFDVKD.

The chain recombines TRBV2 with TRBJ2-7; D uncertain. V was trimmed by 10 bases and J by 0 bases, leaving 7 bases between them. From germline, CDR1 is SNHLY and CDR2 FYNNEI. The CDR3 covers 11 residues. This chain's CDR3 is CATAPSYEQYF. Written as DNA, the CDR3 is TGTGCCACCGCCCCCTCCTACGAGCAGTACTTC.

The chain employs TRBV9 and TRBJ2-1; perhaps TRBD2 as D (6 bases). In germline, CDR1 is SGDLS, CDR2 YYNGEE. The CDR3 totals 15 residues. V was shortened by 4 bases and J by 6 bases, with 17 bases between the two germline ends. For the CDR3, the DNA is TGTGCCAGCAGCCCCGTAGGTGGGGGGATCAATGAGCAGTTCTTC. Translation gives CASSPVGGGINEQFF.

CDR3 DNA sequence: TGTGCCAGCAGGGACAGTGCAAGCTCCTATAATTCACCCCTCCACTTT. Amino acids: CASRDSASSYNSPLHF. The genes are TRBV21-1 and TRBJ1-6; the D call of TRBD1 is as the table states it, not checked on the DNA. TRBV21-1 is designated a pseudogene. This CDR3 is built from 16 residues.

This chain connects TRBV29-1 to TRBJ1-2; D is perhaps TRBD1 (6 bases). V was trimmed by 1 base and J by 3 bases, leaving 6 bases between them. In germline, CDR1 is SQVTM, CDR2 ANQGSEA. The CDR3 totals 12 residues. The chain's CDR3 is CSVEAGDYGYTF. CDR3 DNA: TGCAGCGTTGAAGCAGGGGACTATGGCTACACCTTC.

This clonotype turned up a few times. This chain connects TRBV18 to TRBJ1-5; 8 bases are a match to TRBD1. The length of the CDR3 is 15 residues. Germline CDR1 KGHSH, CDR2 LQKENI. Unmatched junction bases numbered 5, after V lost 3 bases and J lost 4 bases. The CDR3 is CASSPGQALNQPQHF. CDR3 bases: TGTGCCAGCTCACCGGGACAGGCCCTAAATCAGCCCCAGCATTTT.

The table lists this clonotype with a few counts. The V and J genes are TRBV20-1 and TRBJ1-5; D possibly corresponds to TRBD1 (6 bases). The V gene lost 5 bases and the J gene lost 6 bases, with 14 bases spanning the gap. This CDR3 has 13 amino acids. Germline V gives CDR1 DFQATT, CDR2 SNEGSKA (reference sequence). The CDR3 reads CSAEQGVGQPQHF. The CDR3 nucleotides are TGCAGTGCTGAACAGGGAGTCGGTCAGCCCCAGCATTTT.

This clonotype was observed a few times. The chain joins TRBV9 to TRBJ1-5, with 7 bases aligning to TRBD1. Germline-derived CDR1 and CDR2 are SGDLS and YYNGEE. V shed 3 bases, J shed 2 bases, and the junction held 5 bases outside the gene matches. The CDR3 covers 15 residues. The CDR3 sequence: CASSAGGNGNQPQHF. CDR3 DNA sequence: TGTGCCAGCAGCGCAGGGGGGAATGGCAATCAGCCCCAGCATTTT.

The chain uses TRBV18 and TRBJ1-1; 8 bases line up with TRBD1. Germline CDR1 reads KGHSH; CDR2 reads LQKENI. The length of the CDR3 is 16 residues. Unmatched junction bases numbered 10, after V lost 4 bases and J lost 3 bases. The DNA of the CDR3 is TGTGCCAGCTCACTGACAACCGGGACAGGTCACACTGAAGCTTTCTTT. Its protein is CASSLTTGTGHTEAFF.